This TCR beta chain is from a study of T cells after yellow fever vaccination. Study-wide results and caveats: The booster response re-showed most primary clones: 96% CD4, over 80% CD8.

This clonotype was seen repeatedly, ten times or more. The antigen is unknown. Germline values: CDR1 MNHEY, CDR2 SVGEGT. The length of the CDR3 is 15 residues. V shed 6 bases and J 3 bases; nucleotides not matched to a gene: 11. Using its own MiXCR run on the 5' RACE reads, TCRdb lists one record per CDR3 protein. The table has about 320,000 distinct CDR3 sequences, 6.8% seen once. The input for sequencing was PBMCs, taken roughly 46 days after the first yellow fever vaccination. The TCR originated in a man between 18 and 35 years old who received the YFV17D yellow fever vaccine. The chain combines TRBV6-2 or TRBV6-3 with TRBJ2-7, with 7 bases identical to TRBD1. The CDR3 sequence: CASSHPTGNRYEQYF. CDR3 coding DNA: TGTGCCAGCAGCCACCCGACAGGGAACCGCTACGAGCAGTACTTC.